The 12 T cell receptor beta chains given below trace back to one sample, sequenced in a study of CD8 T cells in Susac syndrome (dated by TCRdb to 2018 to 2020). The library was made by the immunoSEQ multiplex PCR assay. RNA was extracted with the RNeasy kit and 0.5 to 1 ug was reverse transcribed using random hexamers. TCRdb reran the public reads through fastp at Q25 and MiXCR, keeping productive beta chains. Each CDR3 protein gets just one entry, which takes the most common genes and DNA from the rows behind it. For this sample there are around 99,000 distinct CDR3 sequences; roughly 95% appear just once. More than 0.08% of the sample belongs to the ten largest clones. Sequenced sample: CD4+ T cells from PBMCs. Every receptor here comes from a human donor in good health.

V and J are TRBV28 and TRBJ2-2; 7 nucleotides agree with TRBD2. In germline, CDR1 is MDHEN, CDR2 SYDVKM. This CDR3 is built from 15 residues. Trimming took 4 bases from V and 6 from J; bases not matched to a gene: 8. CDR3 DNA: TGTGCCAGCAGTTCAAGATCAGGGAGGGCCGGGGAGCTGTTTTTT. It encodes CASSSRSGRAGELFF.

The chain is built from TRBV27 and TRBJ2-2; D remains ambiguous. Germline values: CDR1 MNHEY, CDR2 SMNVEV (reference sequence). This CDR3 has 11 residues. The V gene lost 7 bases and the J gene lost 3 bases, with 3 bases spanning the gap. The CDR3 region has the DNA TGTGCCAGCAAAGACACCGGGGAGCTGTTTTTT. As protein: CASKDTGELFF.

The chain links TRBV2 to TRBJ1-4; 8 nucleotides line up with TRBD1. The CDR3 extends over 15 amino acids. Germline V gives CDR1 SNHLY, CDR2 FYNNEI. The junction had 9 bases not matched to a gene; V was cut back by 5 bases and J by 7 bases. DNA of the CDR3: TGTGCCAGCAGTCCACTTCAGGGGGCGGTTGAAAAACTGTTTTTT. Translation gives CASSPLQGAVEKLFF.

J is TRBJ2-3 and V is TRBV3-1, with 9 nucleotides matching TRBD1. The germline V gene encodes CDR1 LGHDT and CDR2 YNNKEL (reference sequence). V dropped 3 bases and J dropped 1; count of bases not matched to a gene: 8. This CDR3 has 17 residues. The CDR3 DNA reads TGTGCCAGCAGCCACAAGCTTTGGACAGGGGGCACAGATACGCAGTATTTT. Protein sequence: CASSHKLWTGGTDTQYF.

The chain carries TRBV5-4 and TRBJ2-5, with a weak D call TRBD1 (6 bases). V was cut by 4 bases and J by 1 base, with 11 bases left in between. This CDR3 has 14 residues. Germline V gene data show CDR1 as SGHNT and CDR2 as YYREEE (reference sequence). The CDR3 DNA reads as TGTGCCAGCAGCGCGGACAGAATCCAAGAGACCCAGTACTTC. Protein sequence: CASSADRIQETQYF.

The chain has TRBV29-1 and TRBJ2-1, with D possibly matching TRBD2 (6 bases). V shed 7 bases and J shed 0 bases, with 13 bases lying between them. Looked up from germline, CDR1 is SQVTM and CDR2 is ANQGSEA. The CDR3 has 14 amino acids. CDR3 bases: TGCAGCGCCCAGGACGGGAGCTCCTACAATGAGCAGTTCTTC. Residues: CSAQDGSSYNEQFF.

The chain recombines TRBV7-3 with TRBJ2-1; TRBD2 aligns across 10 bases. The CDR3 consists of 15 residues. Germline CDR1 SGHTA, CDR2 FQGTGA. V shed 5 bases and J 4 bases; nucleotides not matched to a gene: 5. The CDR3 DNA follows: TGTGCCAGCAGCCCTACTAGCGGGATATACAATGAGCAGTTCTTC. Translated, it gives CASSPTSGIYNEQFF.

This rearrangement joins TRBV30 to TRBJ2-3; no firm D call. Germline V gene sequence: CDR1 GTSNPN, CDR2 SVGIG (reference sequence). The CDR3 totals 12 residues. Trimming removed 2 bases from V and 5 bases from J, with 8 bases in between. CDR3 nucleotide sequence: TGTGCCTGGAGTCCCCACAAAGATACGCAGTATTTT. Its translation is CAWSPHKDTQYF.

The chain is built from TRBV3-1 and TRBJ2-4; a possible D gene is TRBD1 (5 bases). The CDR3 has 15 amino acids. Germline V gene data show CDR1 as LGHDT and CDR2 as YNNKEL (reference sequence). V was cut by 1 base and J by 6 bases, with 13 bases left in between. Written as DNA, the CDR3 is TGTGCCAGCAGCCAAGGTCCGACAGCCTTAAACATTCAGTACTTC. Translating gives CASSQGPTALNIQYF. Complete variable domain (other parts from reference TRBV3-1 and TRBJ2-4): DTAVSQTPKYLVTQMGNDKSIKCEQNLGHDTMYWYKQDSKKFLKIMFSYNNKELIINETVPNRFSPKSPDKAHLNLHINSLELGDSAVYFCASSQGPTALNIQYFGAGTRLSVL.

The chain uses TRBV2 and TRBJ2-1; 7 positions match TRBD2. V was pared by 6 bases and J by 3 bases, with 5 bases of the junction left unmatched. Germline assignment: CDR1 SNHLY and CDR2 FYNNEI. The CDR3 is 14 residues long. CDR3 DNA sequence: TGTGCCAGCAGGTGGCCTAGCGGCTACAATGAGCAGTTCTTC. Its protein product is CASRWPSGYNEQFF.

This chain links TRBV5-4 with TRBJ2-7; the match to TRBD1 covers 9 bases. In germline, CDR1 is SGHNT, CDR2 YYREEE (reference sequence). V lost 4 bases, J lost 5 bases, and 7 bases stayed unmatched. The CDR3 has 14 amino acids. CDR3 DNA sequence: TGTGCCAGCAGCGTGGACAGGGGTTCCCACGAGCAGTACTTC. This codes for CASSVDRGSHEQYF.

V usage is TRBV3-1 and J usage is TRBJ2-7; a possible D gene is TRBD2 (6 bases). Per germline, CDR1 LGHDT and CDR2 YNNKEL (reference sequence). V was clipped by 1 base and J by 7 bases, with 8 bases between them. This CDR3 has 12 residues. CDR3 protein: CASSQGAGEQYF. The DNA for the CDR3 is TGTGCCAGCAGCCAAGGGGCGGGGGAGCAGTACTTC.